Listed below are T cell receptor beta chains from one sample, sequenced in a study of T cells after yellow fever vaccination. Each CDR3 protein is one row after TCRdb ran MiXCR on the 5' RACE reads. The table includes hundreds of thousands of distinct CDR3 sequences, 20% to 25% detected once. The material was PBMCs, obtained more than 20 days after the first yellow fever vaccination. The receptor source for this set is a man aged 18 to 29 who received the YFV17D yellow fever vaccine. The CDR3 runs from the conserved cysteine through the conserved F or W. D genes are given only for firm matches. The size of a clone is reported for some rows only, either as once, few or many, or as a class for expanded clones.

j_gene,d_gene,abundance,len,v_gene,CDR3aa,CDR3nt
TRBJ2-3,-,once,12,TRBV9,CASSVGLGTQYF,TGTGCCAGCAGCGTGGGGTTAGGTACGCAGTATTTT
TRBJ2-7,-,-,13,TRBV10-2,CASMPGSSYEQYF,TGCGCCAGCATGCCTGGATCCTCCTACGAGCAGTACTTC
TRBJ2-7,-,few,13,TRBV29-1,CSVEGAGTYEQYF,TGCAGCGTTGAAGGGGCGGGAACCTACGAGCAGTACTTC
TRBJ2-6,-,-,14,TRBV12-3/TRBV12-4,CASSFYGGANVLTF,TGTGCCAGCAGTTTTTATGGTGGGGCCAACGTCCTGACTTTC
TRBJ2-5,-,-,13,TRBV28,CASSPPGRETQYF,TGTGCCAGCAGTCCTCCCGGGCGAGAGACCCAGTACTTC
TRBJ2-5,TRBD1,few,11,TRBV24-1,CATGQGETQYF,TGTGCCACCGGACAGGGTGAGACCCAGTACTTC
TRBJ2-3,-,few,15,TRBV20-1,CSARDQQRSTDTQYF,TGCAGTGCTAGAGATCAACAGCGTAGCACAGATACGCAGTATTTT
TRBJ1-5,-,-,13,TRBV5-1,CASSLVGYQPQHF,TGCGCCAGCAGCTTGGTAGGATATCAGCCCCAGCATTTT
TRBJ2-3,TRBD2,-,17,TRBV2,CASSEVNAGGATDTQYF,TGTGCCAGCAGTGAGGTGAATGCGGGGGGGGCTACAGATACGCAGTATTTT
TRBJ2-1,-,few,14,TRBV7-8,CASSLVVGPNEQFF,TGTGCCAGCAGCTTAGTGGTGGGCCCTAATGAGCAGTTCTTC
TRBJ2-7,-,few,14,TRBV5-4,CASRKDLTLYEQYF,TGTGCCAGCAGAAAGGACCTCACACTGTACGAGCAGTACTTC
TRBJ2-5,TRBD1,-,15,TRBV7-9,CASRYRGGDQETQYF,TGTGCCAGCAGATACAGGGGCGGCGATCAAGAGACCCAGTACTTC
TRBJ2-3,-,-,15,TRBV5-5,CASSSQRTRTDTQYF,TGTGCCAGCAGCTCTCAGCGGACGCGGACAGATACGCAGTATTTT
TRBJ2-5,TRBD1,few,14,TRBV5-1,CASSTIGQDTRLDF,TGCGCCAGCAGCACGATTGGACAGGACACCCGACTTGATTTC
TRBJ2-1,-,-,11,TRBV30,CAWSFNNEQFF,TGTGCCTGGAGTTTTAACAATGAGCAGTTCTTC
TRBJ2-5,-,-,16,TRBV2,CASTKKTGLLQETQYF,TGTGCCAGCACCAAGAAGACAGGCCTTCTACAAGAGACCCAGTACTTC
TRBJ2-7,TRBD1,few,14,TRBV12-3/TRBV12-4,CASSPGQVYYEQYF,TGTGCCAGCAGCCCTGGACAGGTGTACTACGAGCAGTACTTC